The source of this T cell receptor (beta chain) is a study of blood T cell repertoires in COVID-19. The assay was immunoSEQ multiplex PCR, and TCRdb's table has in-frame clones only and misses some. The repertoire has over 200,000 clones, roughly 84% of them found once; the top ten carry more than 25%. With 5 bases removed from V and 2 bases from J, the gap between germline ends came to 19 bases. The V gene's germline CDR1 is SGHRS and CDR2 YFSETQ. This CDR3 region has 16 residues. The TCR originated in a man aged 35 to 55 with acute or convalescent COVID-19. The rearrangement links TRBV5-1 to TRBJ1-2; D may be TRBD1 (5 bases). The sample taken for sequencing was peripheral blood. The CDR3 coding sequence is TGCGCCAGCAGGCCATATCGCGGACAACAGAACTATGGCTACACCTTC. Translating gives CASRPYRGQQNYGYTF.